The following is a T cell receptor (beta chain) sequence with its context. The entry originates in a study of cytomegalovirus exposure and HLA in healthy donors. The primer mix had 60 Vbeta and 13 Jbeta primers. Data came from immunoSEQ multiplex PCR; TCRdb stores just in-frame clones and leaves some out. The sample shows 110,000 to 150,000 clones, roughly three quarters of them seen only once. CDR1 SGHNT and CDR2 YYREEE come from the germline V gene (reference sequence). J lost 0 bases, V lost 1 base, and 2 bases had no gene match. CDR3 length: 15 amino acids. The sequenced material came from PBMCs. The sequence came from a woman between 45 and 60 years old in good health and CMV-seronegative. This chain uses TRBV5-4 with TRBJ2-3, with 7 bases lining up with TRBD2. CDR3 nucleotides: TGTGCCAGCAGCTTGCCTAGCGGAAGCACAGATACGCAGTATTTT. It translates to CASSLPSGSTDTQYF.